One and the same sample provided the 31 T cell receptor beta chains below, sequenced in a study of post-analysis software for immune sequencing data (dated by TCRdb to between 2014 and 2016). The library was prepared using PCR. The listed sequencing device is Illumina HiSeq 2500. To reduce PCR and sequencing biases, unique molecular identifiers were built into the TCR beta cDNA libraries. TCRdb redid the processing of the public reads, applying fastp at Q25 and MiXCR, and retained in-frame beta chains. Identical CDR3 protein sequences are pooled into one entry, listed with their most common genes and DNA. This sample gives approximately 460,000 distinct CDR3 sequences in total; under 55% of them show up just once. Around 10% of the sample is held by the ten biggest clonotypes. These receptors have no known antigen. What the authors observed across the whole study: Patients showed significantly higher frequencies than controls for roughly five TRBV segments, among them TRBV5-6, TRBV5-1 and TRBV20-1.

What was sequenced was blood. The receptor set was obtained from a girl aged 5-17 years with multiple sclerosis.

The rearrangement uses TRBV7-2 and TRBJ1-5; the D is unclear. Trimming removed 3 bases at V and 2 bases at J, with 20 bases between. The CDR3 covers 18 residues. Germline V gives CDR1 SGHTA, CDR2 FQGNSA. CDR3 nucleotide sequence: TGTGCCAGCAGCTTTTACAGTACCGGGCTTTTGGGCAATCAGCCCCAGCATTTT. It specifies CASSFYSTGLLGNQPQHF.

A note on this clonotype: The junction does not match germline at one end; this may be a read error. The rearrangement links TRBV5-1 to TRBJ1-2; maybe TRBD1 (6 bases). Germline CDR1 SGHRS, CDR2 YFSETQ. The CDR3 contains 15 residues. DNA for the CDR3: TGCGCCAGCAGCTTGTCCGGGGGGCAAGCCTATGGCTACATCTTC. As protein: CASSLSGGQAYGYIF.

J is TRBJ2-7 and V is TRBV6-5; no firm D call. The V end lost 4 bases, the J end lost 0 bases, and 10 bases lay between the germline ends. The CDR3 spans 14 residues. In germline, CDR1 is MNHEY, CDR2 SVGAGI. CDR3 sequence reads: CASSSGSSSYEQYF. CDR3 in DNA: TGTGCCAGCAGTTCCGGGTCGAGCTCCTACGAGCAGTACTTC.

This clonotype was seen a few times. The chain has TRBV5-1 and TRBJ1-2; no reliable D call. V was cut by 4 bases and J by 4 bases, with 17 bases left in between. The CDR3 sequence is 15 residues long. From germline, CDR1 is SGHRS and CDR2 YFSETQ. DNA for the CDR3: TGCGCCAGCAGCGCTGGAGCCTCTTCCCCCTATGGCTACACCTTC. It specifies CASSAGASSPYGYTF.

The chain couples TRBV20-1 to TRBJ1-5, with TRBD1 as a possible D gene (6 bases). Germline CDR1 is DFQATT and CDR2 is SNEGSKA (reference sequence). This CDR3 has 12 amino acids. V was pared by 2 bases and J by 6 bases, with 8 bases between. CDR3 DNA: TGCAGTGCTAGACAAGGGGGTCAGCCCCAGCATTTT. It is translated as CSARQGGQPQHF.

In regard to this clonotype: Mismatch with germline at one junction end may stem from a read error. The chain has TRBV20-1 and TRBJ2-3, with 7 nucleotides matching TRBD2. The CDR3 has 14 amino acids. The germline gives CDR1 DFQATT, CDR2 SNEGSKA (reference sequence). In nucleotides, the CDR3 is TGCAGTGCTGGCTCTAGCGGACCCACAGGTACGCAGTATTTT. Protein: CSAGSSGPTGTQYF.

The V and J genes are TRBV7-9 and TRBJ2-1, with D possibly matching TRBD2 (5 bases). Germline CDR1 reads SEHNR; CDR2 reads FQNEAQ (reference sequence). Trimming took off 4 bases at V and 0 bases at J, with 13 bases between the two ends. The CDR3 sequence is 16 residues long. CDR3 loop: CASSSVWEYSYNEQFF. CDR3 bases: TGTGCCAGCAGCTCCGTCTGGGAGTACTCCTACAATGAGCAGTTCTTC.

The V and J genes are TRBV6-5 and TRBJ2-6; D uncertain. CDR3 length equals 19 residues. The V end was cut by 2 bases, the J end by 2 bases, with 19 bases between. Germline V gene sequence: CDR1 MNHEY, CDR2 SVGAGI. This chain's CDR3 is CASSYVLRTGRPGANVLTF. For the CDR3, the DNA is TGTGCCAGCAGTTACGTGTTGCGCACCGGAAGGCCTGGGGCCAACGTCCTGACTTTC.

This clonotype was observed a few times. The chain uses TRBV2 and TRBJ2-7; tentatively, D is TRBD1 (6 bases). There are 11 residues in the CDR3. CDR1 is SNHLY, CDR2 FYNNEI, per germline. The V end lost 3 bases, the J end lost 9 bases, and 9 bases lay between the germline ends. The CDR3 DNA follows: TGTGCCAGCAGTGACAGGGGCAGGCAGTACTTC. It specifies CASSDRGRQYF. The full variable domain, rest sourced from reference TRBV2 and TRBJ2-7, is EPEVTQTPSHQVTQMGQEVILRCVPISNHLYFYWYRQILGQKVEFLVSFYNNEISEKSEIFDDQFSVERPDGSNFTLKIRSTKLEDSAMYFCASSDRGRQYFGPGTRLTVT.

The CDR3 coding sequence is TGTGCCACCTCTAAGGCGGACAAAGCTTTCTTT. It is translated as CATSKADKAFF. The gene calls are TRBV6-5 and TRBJ1-1, with a tentative D call TRBD1 (5 bases). Germline lookup yields CDR1 MNHEY and CDR2 SVGAGI. This CDR3 spans 11 amino acids. The V end lost 10 bases, the J end lost 9 bases, and 15 bases lay between the germline ends.

The chain recombines TRBV5-1 with TRBJ2-1; 10 bases are a match to TRBD2. V gave up 0 bases and J gave up 3 bases; unmatched junction bases: 6. Germline values: CDR1 SGHRS, CDR2 YFSETQ. The CDR3 is made up of 17 amino acids. In DNA, the CDR3 is TGCGCCAGCAGCTTGGGAACACTAGCGGGGTTCTACAATGAGCAGTTCTTC. It codes for CASSLGTLAGFYNEQFF.

The V and J genes are TRBV7-2 and TRBJ2-7; tentative D call: TRBD2 (6 bases). Germline V CDR1 and CDR2: SGHTA, FQGNSA. The CDR3 loop spans 14 amino acids. V was pared by 5 bases and J by 4 bases, with 15 bases between. The CDR3 loop reads CASSPIRESYEQYF. The DNA of the CDR3 is TGTGCCAGCAGCCCCATCCGGGAGTCTTACGAGCAGTACTTC. Full variable domain (rest looked up from reference TRBV7-2 and TRBJ2-7): GAGVSQSPSNKVTEKGKDVELRCDPISGHTALYWYRQSLGQGLEFLIYFQGNSAPDKSGLPSDRFSAERTGGSVSTLTIQRTQQEDSAVYLCASSPIRESYEQYFGPGTRLTVT.

The chain has TRBV6-1 and TRBJ2-7; 7 positions match TRBD1. Trimming at V came to 8 bases and at J to 5 bases, leaving 18 bases not matched to a gene. Germline V CDR1 and CDR2: MNHNS, SASEGT. This CDR3 spans 16 amino acids. The CDR3 here is CASSFSRQGAGNEQYF. The CDR3 DNA is TGTGCCAGCTCGTTCTCACGACAGGGAGCCGGGAACGAGCAGTACTTC.

This clonotype came up a few times. The CDR3 here is CASSFRTQGETQYF. CDR3 nucleotides: TGTGCCAGCAGTTTTCGGACACAGGGGGAGACCCAGTACTTC. The chain links TRBV12-3 or TRBV12-4 to TRBJ2-5; 7 bases agree with TRBD1. The CDR3 runs to 14 residues. Unmatched junction bases numbered 6, after V lost 3 bases and J lost 5 bases.

The V call is TRBV4-2, the J call TRBJ2-5, with D tentatively TRBD1 or TRBD2 (5 bases each). The J call may be wrong; the DNA end is better matched by TRBJ2-7. This CDR3 is 15 amino acids long. Germline V CDR1 and CDR2: LGHNA, YNFKEQ. The CDR3 reads CASSQGGDSSYEQYF. The CDR3 region has the DNA TGTGCCAGCAGCCAAGGGGGAGACAGCTCCTACGAGCAGTACTTC.

This chain joins TRBV29-1 and TRBJ1-1; TRBD1 agrees at 8 bases. Germline loops: CDR1 SQVTM, CDR2 ANQGSEA. The ends lost 6 bases at V and 3 bases at J; junction bases unmatched: 15. CDR3 size: 16 residues. The CDR3 DNA follows: TGCAGCGTCGAAACGGAGACAGGGGATTGGGACACTGAAGCTTTCTTT. Its protein product is CSVETETGDWDTEAFF. Variable domain in full (rest from reference TRBV29-1 and TRBJ1-1): SAVISQKPSRDICQRGTSLTIQCQVDSQVTMMFWYRQQPGQSLTLIATANQGSEATYESGFVIDKFPISRPNLTFSTLTVSNMSPEDSSIYLCSVETETGDWDTEAFFGQGTRLTVV.

The chain couples TRBV4-1 to TRBJ2-7; the D call may be TRBD1 or TRBD2 (5 bases each). The CDR3 contains 16 residues. CDR1 and CDR2 from the germline V gene are MGHRA and YSYEKL. V lost 2 bases and J 0 bases, leaving 14 bases between the germline ends. For the CDR3, the DNA is TGCGCCAGCAGCCAACTTCTCAAGGGGAGCTCCTACGAGCAGTACTTC. Amino acids: CASSQLLKGSSYEQYF.

This clonotype has a handful of counts. The chain recombines TRBV20-1 with TRBJ2-4, with 10 nucleotides matching TRBD2. The assigned J gene may be wrong: the sequence end matches TRBJ2-5 better. The CDR3 covers 17 residues. Per germline, CDR1 DFQATT and CDR2 SNEGSKA (reference sequence). The CDR3 DNA is TGCAGTGCTAGAGACCCCGTACTAGCGGGAACCGTAGAGACCCAGTACTTC. It translates to CSARDPVLAGTVETQYF.

The chain carries TRBV3-1 and TRBJ2-7; D is perhaps TRBD1 or TRBD2 (5 bases each). Germline values: CDR1 LGHDT, CDR2 YNNKEL (reference sequence). CDR3 length: 15 amino acids. The V gene lost 4 bases and the J gene lost 2 bases, with 15 bases spanning the gap. The CDR3 sequence: CASSLPGDGTYEQYF. The CDR3 region has the DNA TGTGCCAGCAGCCTCCCCGGGGACGGAACCTACGAGCAGTACTTC.

This clonotype was detected a few times. The chain has TRBV4-1 and TRBJ2-5; D not resolved. CDR1 and CDR2 from the germline V gene are MGHRA and YSYEKL. V was pared by 3 bases and J by 3 bases, with 20 bases between. This CDR3 has 17 residues. This chain's CDR3 is CASSHPLPGVREETQYF. In nucleotides, the CDR3 is TGCGCCAGCAGCCACCCTCTGCCGGGTGTAAGGGAAGAGACCCAGTACTTC.

V usage is TRBV5-6 and J usage is TRBJ2-2; D perhaps matches TRBD1 (6 bases). Per the germline V gene, CDR1 is SGHDT and CDR2 is YYEEEE. Trimming left V 3 bases short and J 2 bases short, with 11 bases between. The CDR3 runs to 15 residues. The CDR3 is CASSYRDINTGELFF. In DNA form, the CDR3 reads TGTGCCAGCAGCTACCGGGACATTAACACCGGGGAGCTGTTTTTT.

The gene calls are TRBV7-9 and TRBJ1-2; 7 positions match TRBD1. The CDR3 has 16 amino acids. V trimming: 8 bases; J trimming: 1 base; junction bases outside the gene matches: 13. Germline CDR1 reads SEHNR; CDR2 reads FQNEAQ (reference sequence). The DNA of the CDR3 is TGTGCCAGCCGACGGGACAGCTCAACCCGTAACTATGGCTACACCTTC. Protein product: CASRRDSSTRNYGYTF.

The CDR3 bases are TGCAGTGCTAGCGGCACTAGCGGGAGCTTTGACGAGCAGTACTTC. Translated: CSASGTSGSFDEQYF. The chain employs TRBV20-1 and TRBJ2-5; TRBD2 agrees at 11 bases. The closer fit of TRBJ2-7 to the DNA end suggests the J call may be wrong. Germline assignment: CDR1 DFQATT and CDR2 SNEGSKA (reference sequence). The CDR3 spans 15 residues.

This chain uses TRBV9 with TRBJ2-1; TRBD2 agrees at 7 bases. CDR3 size: 17 residues. Unmatched junction bases numbered 12, after V lost 0 bases and J lost 6 bases. Per germline, CDR1 SGDLS and CDR2 YYNGEE. This CDR3 is CASSVGPTSAATNEQFF. Written as DNA, the CDR3 is TGTGCCAGCAGCGTAGGCCCCACTAGCGCAGCAACCAATGAGCAGTTCTTC.

The chain couples TRBV18 to TRBJ2-1; 7 bases match TRBD2. With 0 bases clipped from V and 7 bases from J, the junction kept 9 bases outside the gene matches. From germline, CDR1 is KGHSH and CDR2 LQKENI. The CDR3 extends over 16 amino acids. CDR3 DNA sequence: TGTGCCAGCTCACCACCTTCTAGCGGACTAGGGAATGAGCAGTTCTTC. Translated, it gives CASSPPSSGLGNEQFF.

This clonotype has only one observation. The rearrangement uses TRBV7-2 and TRBJ1-1, with 7 bases that match TRBD1. Germline CDR1 reads SGHTA; CDR2 reads FQGNSA. The CDR3 consists of 16 residues. Losses at the gene ends were 4 bases for V and 1 base for J; bases not matched to a gene: 9. The CDR3 here is CASSWHRDSPNTEAFF. CDR3 coding DNA: TGTGCCAGCAGCTGGCACCGGGACAGCCCGAACACTGAAGCTTTCTTT.

This clonotype was observed a handful of times. The chain has TRBV6-5 and TRBJ2-7; D unclear. The germline CDR1 and CDR2 sequences are MNHEY and SVGAGI. V lost 2 bases to trimming and J lost 2 bases, with 13 bases between them. The CDR3 has 15 residues. CDR3 DNA: TGTGCCAGCAGTTACACCCGGACCATGGCCTACGAGCAGTACTTC. It translates to CASSYTRTMAYEQYF.

The genes are TRBV18 and TRBJ2-7, with 12 positions matching TRBD2. The CDR3 spans 15 residues. V was pared by 3 bases and J by 3 bases, with 3 bases of the junction left unmatched. The V gene's germline CDR1 is KGHSH and CDR2 LQKENI. The CDR3 loop is CASSPGLAGIYEQYF. The CDR3 bases are TGTGCCAGCTCACCCGGACTAGCGGGAATCTACGAGCAGTACTTC.

This chain uses TRBV27 with TRBJ2-1; D is unclear. The germline gives CDR1 MNHEY, CDR2 SMNVEV (reference sequence). CDR3 length: 14 residues. Trimming took 3 bases from V and 4 from J, leaving 10 bases between them. In DNA form, the CDR3 reads TGTGCCAGCAGTTTTACCCCATTTTACAATGAGCAGTTCTTC. This sequence encodes CASSFTPFYNEQFF.

This clonotype was observed a single time. This CDR3 reads CASSKARRNTEAFF. The CDR3 DNA reads TGTGCCAGCAGCAAAGCGCGAAGGAACACCGAAGCTTTCTTT. The chain couples TRBV21-1 to TRBJ1-1. TRBV21-1 is a documented pseudogene. The CDR3 is made up of 14 amino acids.

V and J are TRBV7-9 and TRBJ1-2; D ambiguous. Trimming removed 8 bases at V and 3 bases at J, with 13 bases between. Germline V gene data show CDR1 as SEHNR and CDR2 as FQNEAQ (reference sequence). This CDR3 has 13 amino acids. The CDR3 DNA reads TGTGCCAGCGCGTACAAAGGCCACTATGGCTACACCTTC. It specifies CASAYKGHYGYTF.